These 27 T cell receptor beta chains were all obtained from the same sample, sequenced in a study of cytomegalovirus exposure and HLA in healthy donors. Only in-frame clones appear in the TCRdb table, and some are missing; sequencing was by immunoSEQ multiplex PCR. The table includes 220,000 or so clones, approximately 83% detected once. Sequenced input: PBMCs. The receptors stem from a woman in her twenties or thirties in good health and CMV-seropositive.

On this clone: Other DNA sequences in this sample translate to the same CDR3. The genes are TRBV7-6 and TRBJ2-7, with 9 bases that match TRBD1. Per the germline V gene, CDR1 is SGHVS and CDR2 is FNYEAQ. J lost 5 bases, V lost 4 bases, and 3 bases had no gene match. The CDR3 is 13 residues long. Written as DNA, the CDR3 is TGTGCCAGCAGCTCCGGACAGGGGAACGAGCAGTACTTC. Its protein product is CASSSGQGNEQYF.

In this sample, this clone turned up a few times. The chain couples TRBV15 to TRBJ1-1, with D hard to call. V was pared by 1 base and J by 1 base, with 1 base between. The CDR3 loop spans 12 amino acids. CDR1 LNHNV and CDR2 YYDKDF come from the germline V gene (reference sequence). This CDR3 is CATSRGNTEAFF. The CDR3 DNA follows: TGTGCCACCAGCAGAGGGAACACTGAAGCTTTCTTT.

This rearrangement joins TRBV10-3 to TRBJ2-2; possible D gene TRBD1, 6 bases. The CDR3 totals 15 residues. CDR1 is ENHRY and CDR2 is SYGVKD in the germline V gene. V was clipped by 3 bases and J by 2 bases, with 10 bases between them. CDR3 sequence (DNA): TGTGCCATCAGTGAACCGGGACACAACACCGGGGAGCTGTTTTTT. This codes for CAISEPGHNTGELFF.

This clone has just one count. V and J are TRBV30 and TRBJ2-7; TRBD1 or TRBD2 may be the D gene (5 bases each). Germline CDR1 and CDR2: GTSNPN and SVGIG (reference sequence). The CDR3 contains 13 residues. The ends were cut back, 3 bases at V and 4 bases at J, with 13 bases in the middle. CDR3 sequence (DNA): TGTGCCTGGAGGTCCCGGGACGGTTACGAGCAGTACTTC. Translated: CAWRSRDGYEQYF. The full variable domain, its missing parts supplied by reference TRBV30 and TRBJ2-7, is SQTIHQWPATLVQPVGSPLSLECTVEGTSNPNLYWYRQAAGRGLQLLFYSVGIGQISSEVPQNLSASRPQDRQFILSSKKLLLSDSGFYLCAWRSRDGYEQYFGPGTRLTVT.

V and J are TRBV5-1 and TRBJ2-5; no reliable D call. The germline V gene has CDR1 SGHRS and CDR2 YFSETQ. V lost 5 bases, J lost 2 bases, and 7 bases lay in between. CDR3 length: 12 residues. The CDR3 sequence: CASSQLQETQYF. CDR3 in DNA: TGCGCCAGCAGTCAACTTCAAGAGACCCAGTACTTC.

CDR3 nucleotide sequence: TGTGCCAGCAGCGGGGGACTAGCCGGTACCGGGGAGCTGTTTTTT. Protein sequence: CASSGGLAGTGELFF. V and J are TRBV5-4 and TRBJ2-2; 9 bases agree with TRBD2. Germline V gene lookup returns CDR1 SGHNT and CDR2 YYREEE (reference sequence). J gave up 5 bases and V 4 bases, and 6 bases lay outside the gene matches. The CDR3 spans 15 residues.

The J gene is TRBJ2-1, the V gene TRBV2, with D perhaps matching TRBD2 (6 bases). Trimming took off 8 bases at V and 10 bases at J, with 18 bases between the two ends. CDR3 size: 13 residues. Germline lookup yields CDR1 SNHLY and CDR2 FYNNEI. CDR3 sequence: CASGTGIGREQFF. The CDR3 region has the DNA TGTGCCAGCGGGACGGGGATAGGGAGGGAGCAGTTCTTC.

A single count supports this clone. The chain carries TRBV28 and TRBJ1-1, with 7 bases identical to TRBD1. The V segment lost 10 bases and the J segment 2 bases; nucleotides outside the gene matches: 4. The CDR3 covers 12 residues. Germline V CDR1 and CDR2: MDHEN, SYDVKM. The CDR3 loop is CATQGRNTEAFF. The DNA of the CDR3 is TGTGCCACACAGGGGCGAAACACTGAAGCTTTCTTT.

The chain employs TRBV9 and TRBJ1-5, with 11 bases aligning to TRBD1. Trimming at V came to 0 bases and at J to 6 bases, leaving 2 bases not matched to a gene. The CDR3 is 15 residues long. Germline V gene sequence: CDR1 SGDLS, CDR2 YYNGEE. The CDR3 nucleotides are TGTGCCAGCAGCGTAGGGACAGGGGGCTTTCAGCCCCAGCATTTT. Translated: CASSVGTGGFQPQHF.

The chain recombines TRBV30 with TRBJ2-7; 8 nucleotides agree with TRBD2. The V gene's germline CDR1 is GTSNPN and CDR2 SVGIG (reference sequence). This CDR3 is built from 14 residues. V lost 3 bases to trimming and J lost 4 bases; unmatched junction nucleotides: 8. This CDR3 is CAWSRGTSGYEQYF. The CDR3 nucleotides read TGTGCCTGGAGCCGGGGAACTAGCGGTTACGAGCAGTACTTC.

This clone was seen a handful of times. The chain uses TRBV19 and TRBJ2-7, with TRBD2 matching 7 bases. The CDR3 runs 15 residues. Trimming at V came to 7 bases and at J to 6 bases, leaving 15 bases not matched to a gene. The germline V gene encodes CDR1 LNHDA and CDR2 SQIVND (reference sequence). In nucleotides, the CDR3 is TGTGCCAGTACTCCTCGTGGTAGCGGGTCCGTCGAGCAGTACTTC. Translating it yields CASTPRGSGSVEQYF.

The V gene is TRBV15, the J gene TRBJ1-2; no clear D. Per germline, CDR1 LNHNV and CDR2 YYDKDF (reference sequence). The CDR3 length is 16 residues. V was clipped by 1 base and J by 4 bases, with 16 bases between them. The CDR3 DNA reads TGTGCCACCAGCAGAGGTTCCGGCAGTTACCTCTATGGCTACACCTTC. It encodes CATSRGSGSYLYGYTF.

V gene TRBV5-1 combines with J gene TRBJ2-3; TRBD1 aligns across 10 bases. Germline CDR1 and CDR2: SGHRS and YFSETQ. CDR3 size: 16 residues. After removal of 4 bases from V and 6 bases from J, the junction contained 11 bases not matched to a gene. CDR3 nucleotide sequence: TGCGCCAGCAGCCTGGGTGGGGGACAGGGGTACGATACGCAGTATTTT. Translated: CASSLGGGQGYDTQYF. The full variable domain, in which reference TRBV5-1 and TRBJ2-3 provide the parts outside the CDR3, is KAGVTQTPRYLIKTRGQQVTLSCSPISGHRSVSWYQQTPGQGLQFLFEYFSETQRNKGNFPGRFSGRQFSNSRSEMNVSTLELGDSALYLCASSLGGGQGYDTQYFGPGTRLTVL.

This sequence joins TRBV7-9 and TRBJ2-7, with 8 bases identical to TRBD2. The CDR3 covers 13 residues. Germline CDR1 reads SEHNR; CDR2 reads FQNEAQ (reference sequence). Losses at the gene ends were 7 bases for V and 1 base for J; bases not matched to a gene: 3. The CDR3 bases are TGTGCCAGCAAGATAGCGGGATCCTACGAGCAGTACTTC. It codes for CASKIAGSYEQYF.

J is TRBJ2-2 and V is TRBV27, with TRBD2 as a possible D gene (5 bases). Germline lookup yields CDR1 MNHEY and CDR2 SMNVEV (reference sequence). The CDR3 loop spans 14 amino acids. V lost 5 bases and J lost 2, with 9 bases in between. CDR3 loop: CASSELGNTGELFF. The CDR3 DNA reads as TGTGCCAGCAGTGAACTAGGAAACACCGGGGAGCTGTTTTTT.

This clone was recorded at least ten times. The chain's CDR3 is CASSSEGGNYGYTF. DNA for the CDR3: TGTGCCAGTAGTTCAGAGGGGGGAAACTATGGCTACACCTTC. The chain carries TRBV19 and TRBJ1-2; tentative D call: TRBD1 (6 bases). V was trimmed by 5 bases and J by 2 bases, leaving 12 bases between them. The CDR3 contains 14 residues. The V gene's germline CDR1 is LNHDA and CDR2 SQIVND (reference sequence).

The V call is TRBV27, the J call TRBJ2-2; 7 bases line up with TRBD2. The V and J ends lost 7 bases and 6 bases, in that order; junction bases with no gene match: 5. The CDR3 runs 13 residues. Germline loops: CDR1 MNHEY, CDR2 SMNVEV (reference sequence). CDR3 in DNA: TGTGCCAGCAAGGCAGGGAGGGCCGGGGAGCTGTTTTTT. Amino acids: CASKAGRAGELFF.

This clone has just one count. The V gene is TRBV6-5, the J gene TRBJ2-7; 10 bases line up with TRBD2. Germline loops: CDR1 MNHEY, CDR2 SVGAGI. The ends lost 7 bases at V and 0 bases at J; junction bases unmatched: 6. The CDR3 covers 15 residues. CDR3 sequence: CASTRSSGSSYEQYF. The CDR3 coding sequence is TGTGCCAGCACCCGATCTAGCGGGAGCTCCTACGAGCAGTACTTC.

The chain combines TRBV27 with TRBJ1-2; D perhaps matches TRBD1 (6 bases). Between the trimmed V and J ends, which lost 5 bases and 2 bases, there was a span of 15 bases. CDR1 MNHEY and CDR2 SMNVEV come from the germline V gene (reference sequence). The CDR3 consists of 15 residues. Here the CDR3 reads CASSRSGHWNYGYTF. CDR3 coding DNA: TGTGCCAGCAGTAGGTCGGGACATTGGAACTATGGCTACACCTTC.

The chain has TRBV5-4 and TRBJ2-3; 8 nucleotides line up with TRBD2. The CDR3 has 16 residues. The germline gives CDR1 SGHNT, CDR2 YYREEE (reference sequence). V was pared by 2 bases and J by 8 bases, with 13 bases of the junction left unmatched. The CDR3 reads CASSFLAGPGVGTQYF. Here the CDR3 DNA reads TGTGCCAGCAGCTTCCTAGCGGGCCCTGGGGTGGGTACGCAGTATTTT.

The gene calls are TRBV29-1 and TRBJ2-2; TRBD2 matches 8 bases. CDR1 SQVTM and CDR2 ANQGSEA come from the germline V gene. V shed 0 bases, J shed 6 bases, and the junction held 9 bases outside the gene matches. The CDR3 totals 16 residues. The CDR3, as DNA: TGCAGCGTTGAAGATAAAAACGGGAGGGTCCCCGGGGAGCTGTTTTTT. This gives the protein CSVEDKNGRVPGELFF.

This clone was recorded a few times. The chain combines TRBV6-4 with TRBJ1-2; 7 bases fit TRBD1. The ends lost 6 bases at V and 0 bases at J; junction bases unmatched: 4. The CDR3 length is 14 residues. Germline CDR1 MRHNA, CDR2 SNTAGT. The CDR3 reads CASRPGTANYGYTF. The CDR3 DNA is TGTGCCAGCAGGCCCGGGACAGCTAACTATGGCTACACCTTC.

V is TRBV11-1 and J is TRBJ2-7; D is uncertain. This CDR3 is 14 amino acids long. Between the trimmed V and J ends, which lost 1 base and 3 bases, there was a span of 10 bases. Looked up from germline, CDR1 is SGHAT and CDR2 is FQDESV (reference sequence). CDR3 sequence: CASSLVGGYYEQYF. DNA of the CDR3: TGTGCCAGCAGCTTAGTAGGTGGCTACTACGAGCAGTACTTC. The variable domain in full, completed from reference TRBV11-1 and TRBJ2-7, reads EAEVAQSPRYKITEKSQAVAFWCDPISGHATLYWYRQILGQGPELLVQFQDESVVDDSQLPKDRFSAERLKGVDSTLKIQPAELGDSAMYLCASSLVGGYYEQYFGPGTRLTVT.

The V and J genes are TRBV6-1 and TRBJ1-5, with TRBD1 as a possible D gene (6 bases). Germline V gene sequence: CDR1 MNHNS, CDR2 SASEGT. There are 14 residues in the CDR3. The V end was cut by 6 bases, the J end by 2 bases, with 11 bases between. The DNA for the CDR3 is TGTGCCAGCAGAATTGCAGGGGGCAATCAGCCCCAGCATTTT. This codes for CASRIAGGNQPQHF.

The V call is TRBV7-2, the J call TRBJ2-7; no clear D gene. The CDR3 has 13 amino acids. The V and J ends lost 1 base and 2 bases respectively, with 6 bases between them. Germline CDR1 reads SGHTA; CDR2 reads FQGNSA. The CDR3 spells CASSLVGTYEQYF. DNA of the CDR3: TGTGCCAGCAGCTTAGTGGGGACCTACGAGCAGTACTTC.

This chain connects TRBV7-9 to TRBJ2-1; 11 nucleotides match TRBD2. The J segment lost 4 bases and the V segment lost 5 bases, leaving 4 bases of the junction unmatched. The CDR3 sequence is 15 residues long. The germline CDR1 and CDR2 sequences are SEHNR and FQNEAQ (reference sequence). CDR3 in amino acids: CASSQGTSGYNEQFF. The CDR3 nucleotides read TGTGCCAGCAGCCAAGGGACTAGCGGTTACAATGAGCAGTTCTTC.

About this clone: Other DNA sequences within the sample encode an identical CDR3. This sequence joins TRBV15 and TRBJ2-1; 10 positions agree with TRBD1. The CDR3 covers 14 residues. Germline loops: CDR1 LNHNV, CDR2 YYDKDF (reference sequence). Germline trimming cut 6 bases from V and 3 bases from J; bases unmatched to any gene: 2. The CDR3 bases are TGTGCCACCAGTCGGGACAGGGGCTACAATGAGCAGTTCTTC. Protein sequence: CATSRDRGYNEQFF.